These T cell receptor beta chains were read from a single sample in a study of CD8+ T cells in alopecia areata. Produced via immunoSEQ multiplex PCR; TCRdb's table is partial and in-frame only. The table has 100,000 to 150,000 clones, more than 40% seen once. The input for sequencing was CD8+ T cells sorted from blood, taken at week 0. These receptors came from a human donor with alopecia areata. Both conserved end residues are part of each CDR3. D genes are given only for firm matches. Size values are once, few and many counts, or a class for expanded clones, and some rows have none.

J	length	V	D	size	DNA	CDR3
TRBJ2-1	20	TRBV4-1	TRBD2	NA	TGCGCCAGCAGCCAACTCCCGGGACTAGCGGAGCTAAAGTCCTACAATGAGCAGTTCTTC	CASSQLPGLAELKSYNEQFF
TRBJ2-7	13	TRBV9	NA	once	TGTGCCAGCAGCGGAAGCAGGGCGGACGAGCAGTACTTC	CASSGSRADEQYF
TRBJ2-7	13	TRBV15	NA	NA	TGTGCCACCAGCAGGACAGGCGCCTACGAGCAGTACTTC	CATSRTGAYEQYF
TRBJ2-1	13	TRBV30	NA	NA	TGTGCCTGGGGGACGGAGAGCTACAATGAGCAGTTCTTC	CAWGTESYNEQFF
TRBJ2-5	17	TRBV4-1	NA	NA	TGCGCCAGCAGCCAAGACCACGGGGGAGAAACCGCGGAGACCCAGTACTTC	CASSQDHGGETAETQYF
TRBJ1-4	12	TRBV29-1	NA	NA	TGCAGCGTTTTGGGCGAGTATGAAAAACTGTTTTTT	CSVLGEYEKLFF
TRBJ2-2	14	TRBV27	NA	NA	TGTGCCAGCAGTTTAACGGGGGTAACCGGGGAGCTGTTTTTT	CASSLTGVTGELFF
TRBJ1-2	13	TRBV2	TRBD1	few	TGTGCCAGCAGTGGGACAGGGGACTATGGCTACACCTTC	CASSGTGDYGYTF
TRBJ2-2	14	TRBV6-4	NA	medium-sized	TGTGCCAGCAGTGACTCGACTAACACCGGGGAGCTGTTTTTT	CASSDSTNTGELFF
TRBJ2-3	16	TRBV7-9	TRBD1	NA	TGTGCCAGCAGCTCGGGACAGGAACTTAGCACAGATACGCAGTATTTT	CASSSGQELSTDTQYF
TRBJ2-4	15	TRBV13	NA	many	TGTGCCAGCAGCTACCGACCCGAAAGGGGAAACATTCAGTACTTC	CASSYRPERGNIQYF